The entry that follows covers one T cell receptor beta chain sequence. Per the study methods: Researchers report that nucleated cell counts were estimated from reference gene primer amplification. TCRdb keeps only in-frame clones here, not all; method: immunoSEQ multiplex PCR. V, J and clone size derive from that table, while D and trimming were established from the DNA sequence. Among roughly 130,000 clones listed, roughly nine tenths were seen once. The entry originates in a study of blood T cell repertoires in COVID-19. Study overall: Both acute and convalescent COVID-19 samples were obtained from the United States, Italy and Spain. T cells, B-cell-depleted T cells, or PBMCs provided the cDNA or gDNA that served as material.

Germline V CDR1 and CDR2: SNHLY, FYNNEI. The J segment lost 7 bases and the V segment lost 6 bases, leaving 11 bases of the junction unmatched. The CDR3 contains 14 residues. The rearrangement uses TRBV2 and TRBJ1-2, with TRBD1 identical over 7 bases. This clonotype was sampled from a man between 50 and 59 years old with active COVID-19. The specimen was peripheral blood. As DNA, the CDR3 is TGTGCCAGCAGCGCGGGACAGCTTTCCGGTGGCTACACCTTC. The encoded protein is CASSAGQLSGGYTF.